This paragraph reports one T cell receptor beta chain. Its antigen specificity is not known. The sample holds no much larger clone one base away, and base qualities are not on file. The TCR beta CDR3 regions were amplified from the RNA transcripts. A first-round RT-PCR of the TCR CDR3 used the HTBI primer set with the Qiagen OneStep RT-PCR kit. Libraries were constructed in a second round of multiplex PCR, after which size selection and purification were performed. Libraries were sequenced paired-end with 100 bp reads on an Illumina HiSeq2000. From the authors' description of their analysis: SOAPnuke was used to process the raw data, with reads discarded if the reads contained adapters or uncalled bases, had a mean Phred below 15, or lacked an exact constant-primer or identifier match. COPE v1.2.5 was used to merge high-quality paired reads, and clonotypes were defined as unique nucleotide sequences. MiTCR v1.1 was used to align clonotypes to the IMGT TRBV, TRBD and TRBJ reference segments. The analysis included only V-J combinations with a frequency above 0.0001, which together covered roughly 99% of the repertoires. The TCS score was defined as the ratio of F50 (clonal expansion) to E x V (chaos), calculated using BLOSUM62-based TCRdist between CDR3 peptides within each V-J. Welch's t-statistics and random forest reduced around 550 V-J features to 13, which were used in a naive Bayes classifier (R e1071). Thyroid-blood repertoire similarity was quantified with the Morisita-Horn index. The public reads were quality trimmed at Q25 with fastp and then assembled into clones with MiXCR by TCRdb, keeping productive beta chains. Identical CDR3 proteins give one entry, which carries the most common genes and DNA. TCRdb, not the original authors, processed these V and J calls. In this sample the table shows 500,000 to 600,000 distinct CDR3 sequences, 40% to 55% of which occur a single time. The top ten hold around 7.7% of the sample.

This specimen belongs to a study of T cells in Graves' hyperthyroidism and ophthalmopathy (dated by TCRdb to the late 2010s). As for the study more broadly: To identify distinguishing TCR V-J signatures, a discovery cohort of some 100 patients was used, comprising 43 with Graves' ophthalmopathy and under 60 with stable Graves' hyperthyroidism. TCR Vbeta CDR3 sequencing of 120 to 150 peripheral blood samples (approximately 44 ophthalmopathy, 75 to 80 hyperthyroidism and some 17 progressor patients) is reported in the paper. In about 6 Graves' hyperthyroidism patients, the study also compared T-cell repertoires from thyroid tissue with T-cell repertoires from blood. After sampling, hyperthyroidism patients received methimazole starting at 30 mg daily, and ophthalmopathy patients received high-dose intravenous methylprednisolone. Prospective prediction of ophthalmopathy was tested in an independent validation cohort consisting of fewer than 20 hyperthyroidism patients and 15 to 17 patients who later progressed to ophthalmopathy. The roughly 91 discovery patients were randomly divided into training and test sets at a 7:3 ratio. The study at large found these results: Most expanded thyroid clonotypes (frequency above 0.001) were also detected in blood, suggesting blood repertoires may reflect thyroid immune responses. A model built on a 13 V-J signature distinguished ophthalmopathy from stable hyperthyroidism, reaching about 89% sensitivity and around 81% specificity in cross-validation and 80%/75% in testing. Sample size was not statistically predetermined, and blinding of investigators to group allocation was not performed. In validation, the model predicted progression to ophthalmopathy with just under 71% sensitivity and about 73% specificity, a median of about six months before onset.

At the junction V is shortened by 4 bases and J by 7 bases; bases outside the gene matches: 17. Counted from cysteine to phenylalanine, this CDR3 has 17 amino acids. The entry retains the CDR3 DNA only, 51 bases that are in frame from base 1. For CDR1 and CDR2, the germline V gene lists ENHRY and SYGVKD. A patient counted as having stable Graves' hyperthyroidism if no progression to ophthalmopathy occurred over 18 months of follow-up. Hyperthyroidism patients were aged 18 to 65 years and newly diagnosed, with disease duration of less than 2 months. Patients with uncontrolled infections, other autoimmune diseases, pregnancy or lactation were excluded. Diagnoses were based on clinical symptoms, serum thyroxine and TRAb, thyroid ultrasound and orbital computed tomography. Total RNA was extracted with Trizol reagent, and quality was checked on an Agilent 2100 Bioanalyzer.

The sequence derives from a woman aged 18 to 35 with Graves' hyperthyroidism. This sequence uses TRBV10-3 and TRBJ2-7; TRBD2 fits 9 bases in the junction. The sample consisted of peripheral blood or thyroid tissue (not recorded which). Read as DNA, the sequence is TGTGCCATCAGTGCTAAGCGGGAGGCTAGCGGAGGCCGGGAGCAGTACTTC. It is translated as CAISAKREASGGREQYF.